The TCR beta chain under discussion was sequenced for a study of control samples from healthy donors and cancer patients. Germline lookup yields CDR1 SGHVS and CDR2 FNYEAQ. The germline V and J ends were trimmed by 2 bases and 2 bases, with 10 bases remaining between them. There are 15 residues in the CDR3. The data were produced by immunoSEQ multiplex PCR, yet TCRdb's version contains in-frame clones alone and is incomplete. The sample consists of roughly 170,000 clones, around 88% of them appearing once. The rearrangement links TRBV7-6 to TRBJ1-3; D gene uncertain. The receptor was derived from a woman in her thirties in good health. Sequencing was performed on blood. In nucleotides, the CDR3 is TGTGCCAGCAGCTTAAGAGGGAGGGCTGGAAACACCATATATTTT. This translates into CASSLRGRAGNTIYF.